This is a list of T cell receptor beta chains from one sample in a study of identical twins. Via MiXCR, TCRdb re-called the 5' RACE reads, giving one row per CDR3 protein. Among roughly 630,000 distinct CDR3 sequences, roughly 6.6% were seen once, and the ten largest hold about 1.6%. This sample also appeared in a second study, on yellow fever vaccine responses in identical twins.

The specimen sequenced was PBMCs. These receptors originate from a woman under 30 in good health. The CDR3 runs from the conserved cysteine through the conserved F or W. The D gene is left open where the match is weak. Part of the rows lack a size; the others show once, few, many or a class for expanded clones.

v_gene	j_gene	d_gene	abundance	CDR3nt	CDR3aa
TRBV5-1	TRBJ1-1	TRBD1	NA	TGCGCCAGCAGCTTGGGGGGACAGGGGGACACTGAAGCTTTCTTT	CASSLGGQGDTEAFF
TRBV3-1	TRBJ2-2	TRBD1	few	TGTGCCAGCAGCCAAACCCTCAGGGGGCCCGGGGAGCTGTTTTTT	CASSQTLRGPGELFF
TRBV20-1	TRBJ2-1	NA	NA	TGCAGTGCCCGCCATTGGGAGGCCCTTTACAATGAGCAGTTCTTC	CSARHWEALYNEQFF
TRBV9	TRBJ2-3	TRBD2	NA	TGTGCCAGCAGCCTTTGGACTAGCGGGAGCGGGGGAGATACGCAGTATTTT	CASSLWTSGSGGDTQYF
TRBV12-3/TRBV12-4	TRBJ2-2	NA	few	TGTGCCAGCAGTCCCGACCCACCGGGCACCGGGGAGCTGTTTTTT	CASSPDPPGTGELFF
TRBV18	TRBJ1-1	NA	NA	TGTGCCAGCTCACCCGAGAAGAACACTGAAGCTTTCTTT	CASSPEKNTEAFF
TRBV20-1	TRBJ1-1	NA	NA	TGCAGTGCTAAACTGAACACTGAAGCTTTCTTT	CSAKLNTEAFF
TRBV7-2	TRBJ1-2	TRBD1	many	TGTGCCAGCAGCTTACAAGGGGGCGGCTACACCTTC	CASSLQGGGYTF
TRBV5-1	TRBJ1-1	NA	many	TGCGCCAGCAGCTTGGGGGGGATCCGGGAAGCTTTCTTT	CASSLGGIREAFF
TRBV11-2	TRBJ2-1	NA	many	TGTGCCAGCAGCTTAGATTTGATCGGGGAGCAGTTCTTC	CASSLDLIGEQFF
TRBV11-2	TRBJ2-7	TRBD2	NA	TGTGCCAGCAGCTTAGGACAGAGGCCGGGACTAGCGGGACTCGAGCAGTACTTC	CASSLGQRPGLAGLEQYF
TRBV5-1	TRBJ1-1	NA	many	TGCGCCAGCAGCACCGACACTGAAGCTTTCTTT	CASSTDTEAFF
TRBV5-6	TRBJ2-1	NA	NA	TGTGCCAGCAGCTTTGTAGTTGAGCAGTTCTTC	CASSFVVEQFF
TRBV29-1	TRBJ1-2	NA	many	TGCAGCGTTGATCGGGAAGGCCAACGGGGCTATGGCTACACCTTC	CSVDREGQRGYGYTF
TRBV3-1	TRBJ2-7	NA	NA	TGTGCCAGCAGCCCTCCGGGTACCCAAGGGGCAGAGCAGTACTTC	CASSPPGTQGAEQYF
TRBV12-3/TRBV12-4	TRBJ2-2	NA	NA	TGTGCCAGCAGTTTAGGGGAGATGGCCGGGGAGCTGTTTTTT	CASSLGEMAGELFF
TRBV20-1	TRBJ2-2	TRBD2	NA	TGCAGTGCTAGTCTATCCGGGACTAGTGTCACCGGGGAGCTGTTTTTT	CSASLSGTSVTGELFF
TRBV5-1	TRBJ2-3	TRBD2	NA	TGCGCCAGCAGCTTTTCTACTAGCGGGGGCCACAGCACAGATACGCAGTATTTT	CASSFSTSGGHSTDTQYF
TRBV28	TRBJ1-5	NA	many	TGTGCCAGCATCGGGGTAGGGACTTCTTATCAGCCCCAGCATTTT	CASIGVGTSYQPQHF
TRBV3-1	TRBJ2-3	TRBD2	many	TGTGCCAGCAGCCCCCGACTAGCGGGAGCCCCAGATACGCAGTATTTT	CASSPRLAGAPDTQYF
TRBV7-3	TRBJ1-1	NA	NA	TGTGTCAGCAGCCCAGGACCGAACACTGAAGCTTTCTTT	CVSSPGPNTEAFF
TRBV27	TRBJ2-7	NA	few	TGTGCCAGCACTGGAAGGGGGGACTACGAGCAGTACTTC	CASTGRGDYEQYF
TRBV5-1	TRBJ2-1	NA	NA	TGCGCCAGCACCCTTGGACCGGGTCGCTCCTACAATGAGCAGTTCTTC	CASTLGPGRSYNEQFF
TRBV29-1	TRBJ2-5	TRBD1	NA	TGCAGCGTTGTCCGGACAGGCTCCCCCTCGGCGCGGGAGACCCAGTACTTC	CSVVRTGSPSARETQYF
TRBV10-3	TRBJ2-1	TRBD2	NA	TGTGCCATCAGTGAGCTAACAGCGGGGAGTGGCTACAATGAGCAGTTCTTC	CAISELTAGSGYNEQFF
TRBV6-1	TRBJ1-2	NA	NA	TGTGCCAGCAGTCCGACCGCCGCCTATGGCTACACCTTC	CASSPTAAYGYTF
TRBV11-2	TRBJ1-1	NA	many	TGTGCCAGCAGCTTGCGAAACCCCGAGGGGACTGAAGCTTTCTTT	CASSLRNPEGTEAFF
TRBV11-2	TRBJ2-2	TRBD2	NA	TGTGCCAGCAGCTTAGTCCCTAGCGGTACTTGGGCGAACACCGGGGAGCTGTTTTTT	CASSLVPSGTWANTGELFF
TRBV7-7	TRBJ1-1	NA	NA	TGTGCCAGCAGCGCATCACGGTTCACTGAAGCTTTCTTT	CASSASRFTEAFF
TRBV24-1	TRBJ2-2	NA	few	TGTGCCACCAGTGACAGGGCTATCGGGGAGCTGTTTTTT	CATSDRAIGELFF
TRBV7-6	TRBJ2-3	NA	NA	TGTGCCAGCACAAGAAGCAGGGTGCTGGGAGATACGCAGTATTTT	CASTRSRVLGDTQYF
TRBV28	TRBJ2-5	NA	few	TGTGCCAGCACCGGGGAGAGGGAGACCCAGTACTTC	CASTGERETQYF
TRBV29-1	TRBJ2-1	TRBD2	many	TGCAGCGTTGAAGGGCGGGAGGGCCGCTACAATGAGCAGTTCTTC	CSVEGREGRYNEQFF
TRBV10-3	TRBJ2-2	TRBD1	few	TGTGCCATCAGCCGACAGGGGTGGACCGGGGAGCTGTTTTTT	CAISRQGWTGELFF
TRBV3-1	TRBJ2-5	NA	few	TGTGCCAGCAGCCGAGACCCGGGAGAGACCCAGTACTTC	CASSRDPGETQYF
TRBV7-2	TRBJ2-5	TRBD2	NA	TGTGCCAGCCGGTCAGCGGGGGGATCCGGCCAGACCCAGTACTTC	CASRSAGGSGQTQYF
TRBV7-9	TRBJ1-5	TRBD1	many	TGTGCCAGCAGCCCGGACAGGGAGAGACAGCCCCAGCATTTT	CASSPDRERQPQHF
TRBV24-1	TRBJ2-7	NA	NA	TGTGCCACCAGTGATTCCAGGGGGGGAGGAGGCTACGAGCAGTACTTC	CATSDSRGGGGYEQYF
TRBV28	TRBJ1-6	NA	many	TGTGCCAGCAGTAGATCGGGGGACTCCTATAATTCACCCCTCCACTTT	CASSRSGDSYNSPLHF
TRBV7-2	TRBJ2-1	TRBD2	many	TGTGCCAGCAGCTTAGTTAGCGGGGTCTACAATGAGCAGTTCTTC	CASSLVSGVYNEQFF
TRBV7-9	TRBJ2-2	NA	few	TGTGCCAGCAGCTTAGGAGAGGTTCTGAACACCGGGGAGCTGTTTTTT	CASSLGEVLNTGELFF
TRBV5-1	TRBJ2-7	NA	many	TGCGCCAGCAGCTCCCAGGGGTCACCCTACGAGCAGTACTTC	CASSSQGSPYEQYF
TRBV20-1	TRBJ2-5	NA	NA	TGCAGTGCTGGTCGGGGGCCAAGGGAGACCCAGTACTTC	CSAGRGPRETQYF
TRBV27	TRBJ1-1	NA	many	TGTGCCAGCAGTCATCGTGGGTACACTGAAGCTTTCTTT	CASSHRGYTEAFF
TRBV24-1	TRBJ2-7	NA	many	TGTGCCACCAGTGACCGCGGAGGCTACGAGCAGTACTTC	CATSDRGGYEQYF
TRBV7-8	TRBJ2-7	TRBD1	NA	TGTGCCAGCAGCTCTAGAGGAGGGACAGGGGCTCTAGAGCAGTACTTC	CASSSRGGTGALEQYF
TRBV5-1	TRBJ2-2	TRBD1	many	TGCGCCAGCAGCATCGTGACAGGGGGCTTCGGGGAGCTGTTTTTT	CASSIVTGGFGELFF
TRBV18	TRBJ1-4	NA	NA	TGTGCCAGCTCACCATCGAATGAAAAACTGTTTTTT	CASSPSNEKLFF
TRBV28	TRBJ1-6	TRBD1	NA	TGTGCCAGCAGTTTGTCGGGACAGGGAAGTTCACCCCTCCACTTT	CASSLSGQGSSPLHF
TRBV12-3/TRBV12-4	TRBJ2-5	NA	few	TGTGCCAGCAGTTTAGCTCAGGGTGGTTTGGAGACCCAGTACTTC	CASSLAQGGLETQYF